This T cell receptor (beta chain) was recorded in a study of T cells in Graves' hyperthyroidism and ophthalmopathy. RNA transcripts served as the template for amplifying TCR beta CDR3 regions. The HTBI set primed first-round TCR CDR3 RT-PCR. TCRdb fed the multiplex PCR reads into MiXCR, producing one record per CDR3 protein. The sample records approximately 300,000 distinct CDR3 sequences, about a sixth being singletons. Diagnoses were established using clinical symptoms, serum thyroxine and TRAb, thyroid ultrasound and orbital computed tomography. The CDR3 length is 14 residues. The germline gives CDR1 MNHNS, CDR2 SASEGT. V lost 5 bases, J lost 1 base, and 9 bases lay in between.

The source is an older woman with Graves' ophthalmopathy. Input material: blood. This sequence joins TRBV6-1 and TRBJ1-5, with D unclear. This CDR3 is CASSSFGSNQPQHF. The CDR3, as DNA: TGTGCCAGCAGTTCGTTTGGCAGCAATCAGCCCCAGCATTTT.